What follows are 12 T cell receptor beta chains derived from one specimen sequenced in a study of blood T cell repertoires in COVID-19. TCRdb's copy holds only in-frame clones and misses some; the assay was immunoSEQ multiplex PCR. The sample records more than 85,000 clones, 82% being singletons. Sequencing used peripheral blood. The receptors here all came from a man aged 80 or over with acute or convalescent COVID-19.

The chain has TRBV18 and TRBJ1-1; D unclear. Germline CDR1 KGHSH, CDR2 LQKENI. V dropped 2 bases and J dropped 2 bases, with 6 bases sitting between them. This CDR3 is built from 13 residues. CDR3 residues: CASSPNINTEAFF. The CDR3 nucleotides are TGTGCCAGCTCACCAAACATTAACACTGAAGCTTTCTTT.

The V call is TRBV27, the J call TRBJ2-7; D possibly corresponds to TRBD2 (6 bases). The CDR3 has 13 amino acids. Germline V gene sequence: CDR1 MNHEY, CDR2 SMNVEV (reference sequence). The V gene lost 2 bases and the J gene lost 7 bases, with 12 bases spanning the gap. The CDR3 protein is CASSLSQAGEQYF. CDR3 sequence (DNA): TGTGCCAGCAGTTTAAGTCAGGCGGGGGAGCAGTACTTC.

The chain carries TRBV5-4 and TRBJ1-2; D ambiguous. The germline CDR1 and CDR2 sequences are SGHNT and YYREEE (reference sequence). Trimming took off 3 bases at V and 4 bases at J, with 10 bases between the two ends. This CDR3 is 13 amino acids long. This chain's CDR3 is CASSSLGSYGYTF. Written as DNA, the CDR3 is TGTGCCAGCAGCTCCCTGGGCAGCTATGGCTACACCTTC. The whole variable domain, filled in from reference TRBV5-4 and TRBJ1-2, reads ETGVTQSPTHLIKTRGQQVTLRCSSQSGHNTVSWYQQALGQGPQFIFQYYREEENGRGNFPPRFSGLQFPNYSSELNVNALELDDSALYLCASSSLGSYGYTFGSGTRLTVV.

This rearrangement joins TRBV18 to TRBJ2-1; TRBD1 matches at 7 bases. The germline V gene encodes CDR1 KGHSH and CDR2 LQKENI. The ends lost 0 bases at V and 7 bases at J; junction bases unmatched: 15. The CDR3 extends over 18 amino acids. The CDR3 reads CASSPPKGASPGTNEQFF. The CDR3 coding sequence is TGTGCCAGCTCACCACCGAAGGGGGCCTCCCCGGGGACAAATGAGCAGTTCTTC.

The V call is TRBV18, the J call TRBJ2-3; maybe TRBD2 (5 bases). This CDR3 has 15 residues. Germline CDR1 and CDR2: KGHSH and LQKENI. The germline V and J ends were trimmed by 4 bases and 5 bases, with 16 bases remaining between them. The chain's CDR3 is CASSLHEGPRDTQYF. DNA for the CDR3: TGTGCCAGCTCACTGCATGAGGGCCCCAGAGATACGCAGTATTTT.

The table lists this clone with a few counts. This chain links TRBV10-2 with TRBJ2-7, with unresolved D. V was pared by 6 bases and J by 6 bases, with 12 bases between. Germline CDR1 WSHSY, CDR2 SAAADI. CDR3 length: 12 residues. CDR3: CASSQVSAEQYF. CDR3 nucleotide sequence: TGCGCCAGCAGCCAAGTTAGTGCCGAGCAGTACTTC.

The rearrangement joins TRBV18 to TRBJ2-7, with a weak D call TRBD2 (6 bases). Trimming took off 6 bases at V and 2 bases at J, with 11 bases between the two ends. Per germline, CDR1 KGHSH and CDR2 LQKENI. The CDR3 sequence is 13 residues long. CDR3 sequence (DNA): TGTGCCAGCTCCAGGGACTCCGCCTACGAGCAGTACTTC. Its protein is CASSRDSAYEQYF.

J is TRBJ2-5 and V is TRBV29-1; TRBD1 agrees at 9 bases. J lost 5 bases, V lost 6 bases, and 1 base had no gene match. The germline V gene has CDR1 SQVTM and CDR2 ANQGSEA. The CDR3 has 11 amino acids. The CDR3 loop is CSVTGGETQYF. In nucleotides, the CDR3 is TGCAGCGTGACAGGGGGGGAGACCCAGTACTTC.

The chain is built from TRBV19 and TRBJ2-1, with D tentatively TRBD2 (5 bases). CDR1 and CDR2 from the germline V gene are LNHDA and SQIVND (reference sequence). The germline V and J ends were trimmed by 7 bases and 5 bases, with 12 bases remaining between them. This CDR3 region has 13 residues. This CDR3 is CASNLGGNNEQFF. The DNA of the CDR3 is TGTGCCAGTAATCTTGGAGGAAACAATGAGCAGTTCTTC.

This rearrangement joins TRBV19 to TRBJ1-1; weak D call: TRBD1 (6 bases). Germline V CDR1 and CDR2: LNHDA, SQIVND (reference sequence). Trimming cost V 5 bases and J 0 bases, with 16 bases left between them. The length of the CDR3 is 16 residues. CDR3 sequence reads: CASSDYSGALNTEAFF. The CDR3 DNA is TGTGCCAGTAGTGACTATTCAGGGGCTCTGAACACTGAAGCTTTCTTT.

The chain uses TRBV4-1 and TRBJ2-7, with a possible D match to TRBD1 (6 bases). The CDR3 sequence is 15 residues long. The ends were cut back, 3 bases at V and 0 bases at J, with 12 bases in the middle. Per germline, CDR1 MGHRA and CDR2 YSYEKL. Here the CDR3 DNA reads TGCGCCAGCAGCCAGAGGGGGATATCCTCCTACGAGCAGTACTTC. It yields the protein CASSQRGISSYEQYF.

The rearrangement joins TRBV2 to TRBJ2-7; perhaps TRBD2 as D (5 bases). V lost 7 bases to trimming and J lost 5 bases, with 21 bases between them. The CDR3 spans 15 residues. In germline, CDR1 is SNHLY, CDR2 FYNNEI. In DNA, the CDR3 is TGTGCCAGCACGGGGTCGGGCGGGCAATCGCACGAGCAGTACTTC. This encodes CASTGSGGQSHEQYF.